The clone carrying this T cell receptor beta chain has a handful of counts. Its antigen is not identified. Germline V CDR1 and CDR2: SGHDT, YYEEEE. The CDR3 is 15 residues long. V lost 1 base and J lost 6; bases outside the gene matches: 6. The record originates from a study of T-cell memory formation after mild COVID-19. Researchers used 5'RACE with constant-segment primers to make TCR alpha and TCR beta cDNA libraries that carry sample barcodes and UMIs. TCRdb used MiXCR to reprocess the 5' RACE reads, holding one entry per CDR3 protein. Of approximately 100,000 distinct CDR3 sequences listed, approximately 10% are singletons. Study-level points and caveats: Contracting CD4+ clones lay largely in CM and EM, with CD8+ ones residing in EMRA.

This sequence joins TRBV5-6 and TRBJ2-1; 8 bases map to TRBD1. The specimen was PBMCs or a T cell subset sorted from them (not recorded which). The source is a man between 18 and 29 years old who had mild COVID-19 (a few samples of this study predate the infection). Cell type and time point are not known. CDR3 protein: CASSLKDRVTNEQFF. As DNA, the CDR3 is TGTGCCAGCAGCTTGAAGGACAGGGTCACCAATGAGCAGTTCTTC.